Below are 29 T cell receptor beta chains sequenced from a single sample in a study of blood T cell repertoires in COVID-19. The data were produced by immunoSEQ multiplex PCR, yet TCRdb's version contains in-frame clones alone and is incomplete. Of fewer than 250,000 clones listed, 82% are singletons. The sample was peripheral blood. The receptors come from a woman aged 60-70 years with COVID-19, enrolled during active disease.

This clone was observed a single time. The chain employs TRBV11-2 and TRBJ2-7, with 9 bases that match TRBD2. The J segment lost 2 bases and the V segment lost 1 base, leaving 3 bases of the junction unmatched. This CDR3 is 15 amino acids long. Per germline, CDR1 SGHAT and CDR2 FQNNGV. The CDR3: CASSLASGATYEQYF. The CDR3 bases are TGTGCCAGCAGCTTAGCTAGCGGGGCCACCTACGAGCAGTACTTC.

This clone showed up just a few times. This chain links TRBV30 with TRBJ2-7, with TRBD2 matching 9 bases. Germline-derived CDR1 and CDR2 are GTSNPN and SVGIG (reference sequence). This CDR3 is built from 12 residues. The V segment lost 8 bases and the J segment 4 bases; nucleotides outside the gene matches: 6. The CDR3: CAASTSGYEQYF. The CDR3 DNA follows: TGTGCCGCGTCGACTAGCGGATACGAGCAGTACTTC.

This rearrangement joins TRBV6-1 to TRBJ1-5; D is unresolved. Trimming shortened V by 1 base and J by 4 bases, and 5 bases separated the two germline ends. The CDR3 contains 13 residues. Germline CDR1 and CDR2: MNHNS and SASEGT. The CDR3 is CASSEVQNQPQHF. In DNA form, the CDR3 reads TGTGCCAGCAGTGAAGTACAGAATCAGCCCCAGCATTTT.

This chain uses TRBV7-8 with TRBJ2-1; 9 bases fit TRBD2. With V trimmed by 5 bases and J by 0 bases, 14 bases remained unmatched. Per germline, CDR1 SGHVS and CDR2 FQNEAQ. CDR3 length equals 19 residues. The CDR3 DNA reads as TGTGCCAGCAGCCCCCCTAGAGCGGGGGGCATTAGCTCCTACAATGAGCAGTTCTTC. Translated: CASSPPRAGGISSYNEQFF.

The gene calls are TRBV19 and TRBJ2-5; D not resolved. The V end lost 0 bases, the J end lost 4 bases, and 6 bases lay between the germline ends. Germline V gene sequence: CDR1 LNHDA, CDR2 SQIVND (reference sequence). The CDR3 sequence is 13 residues long. The DNA for the CDR3 is TGTGCCAGTAGTATAGACGACTTAGAGACCCAGTACTTC. This translates into CASSIDDLETQYF.

This clone is a singleton in its sample. V usage is TRBV7-2 and J usage is TRBJ2-1, with a tentative D call TRBD1 (5 bases). CDR1 is SGHTA, CDR2 FQGNSA, per germline. CDR3 length: 13 amino acids. V gave up 5 bases and J gave up 7 bases, with 12 bases separating them. The CDR3 DNA is TGTGCCAGCAGCCATCCATCAGGGAATGAGCAGTTCTTC. Translating gives CASSHPSGNEQFF.

The rearrangement uses TRBV10-3 and TRBJ2-7; the D gene is possibly TRBD1 (5 bases). This CDR3 is 16 amino acids long. The germline CDR1 and CDR2 sequences are ENHRY and SYGVKD. V was shortened by 3 bases and J by 2 bases, with 17 bases between the two germline ends. The DNA of the CDR3 is TGTGCCATCAGTGACGTGTACAGGCCAGCCGCCTACGAGCAGTACGTC. Translating gives CAISDVYRPAAYEQYV.

The chain combines TRBV6-5 with TRBJ2-7; TRBD2 is a possible D gene (5 bases). This CDR3 is built from 15 residues. Germline CDR1 reads MNHEY; CDR2 reads SVGAGI. V dropped 4 bases and J dropped 4 bases, with 17 bases sitting between them. The CDR3: CASSFRRPSGYEQYF. The CDR3 DNA is TGTGCCAGCAGTTTTCGGAGGCCGAGTGGGTACGAGCAGTACTTC.

This chain connects TRBV18 to TRBJ1-5; D ambiguous. The CDR3 consists of 14 residues. V was shortened by 3 bases and J by 4 bases, with 10 bases between the two germline ends. Germline assignment: CDR1 KGHSH and CDR2 LQKENI. The CDR3 loop is CASSPGEQNQPQHF. CDR3 DNA sequence: TGTGCCAGCTCACCGGGAGAGCAGAATCAGCCCCAGCATTTT.

This clone turned up a few times. The J gene is TRBJ2-2, the V gene TRBV27, with 7 nucleotides matching TRBD1. In germline, CDR1 is MNHEY, CDR2 SMNVEV (reference sequence). The J segment lost 6 bases and the V segment lost 4 bases, leaving 8 bases of the junction unmatched. CDR3 size: 15 residues. The CDR3 DNA reads as TGTGCCAGCAGTTCGACAGGGCGATTCGCCGGGGAGCTGTTTTTT. This gives the protein CASSSTGRFAGELFF.

The chain is built from TRBV10-3 and TRBJ1-1; D unclear. The CDR3 sequence is 15 residues long. The germline CDR1 and CDR2 sequences are ENHRY and SYGVKD. The V end lost 0 bases, the J end lost 5 bases, and 13 bases lay between the germline ends. The CDR3 bases are TGTGCCATCAGTGAGTCGGTGTCCCCGGTAACTGAAGCTTTCTTT. This encodes CAISESVSPVTEAFF.

There are a few counts of this clone. The V and J genes are TRBV5-1 and TRBJ1-1; 7 bases agree with TRBD1. The length of the CDR3 is 14 residues. J lost 3 bases, V lost 1 base, and 3 bases had no gene match. Germline V CDR1 and CDR2: SGHRS, YFSETQ. The CDR3 loop is CASSLTGTDTEAFF. CDR3 in DNA: TGCGCCAGCAGCTTGACCGGGACAGACACTGAAGCTTTCTTT.

The CDR3 region is CASTTGLLGSTDTQYF. For the CDR3, the DNA is TGTGCCAGCACAACCGGACTTTTGGGTAGCACAGATACGCAGTATTTT. The gene calls are TRBV5-8 and TRBJ2-3; TRBD2 is a possible D gene (5 bases). Per germline, CDR1 SGHTS and CDR2 YDEGEE. V lost 6 bases, J lost 0 bases, and 17 bases lay in between. There are 16 residues in the CDR3.

This chain uses TRBV12-2 with TRBJ1-5. TRBV12-2 is termed a pseudogene. The length of the CDR3 is 16 residues. In DNA form, the CDR3 reads TGTGCAAGTCGCAGCAGAGGGGGGGATTTCAATCAGCCCCAGCATTTT. This gives the protein CASRSRGGDFNQPQHF.

The gene calls are TRBV11-2 and TRBJ2-1; D may be TRBD1 (6 bases). This CDR3 is built from 15 residues. V was pared by 5 bases and J by 2 bases, with 13 bases between. Per germline, CDR1 SGHAT and CDR2 FQNNGV. CDR3 sequence reads: CASSPQGFAYNEQFF. DNA for the CDR3: TGTGCCAGCAGCCCGCAGGGGTTTGCCTACAATGAGCAGTTCTTC.

CDR3 DNA: TGTGCCAGCTCACCACTGGGGCAGCAAAAAAACATTCAGTACTTC. Translated, it gives CASSPLGQQKNIQYF. The chain carries TRBV18 and TRBJ2-4; a weak D match, TRBD1 (5 bases). Deletions cut 1 base from V and 4 bases from J, with 11 bases between. Germline CDR1 and CDR2: KGHSH and LQKENI. This CDR3 has 15 residues.

This sequence joins TRBV27 and TRBJ2-7; the D gene is possibly TRBD1 (6 bases). The germline V gene has CDR1 MNHEY and CDR2 SMNVEV (reference sequence). The CDR3 totals 15 residues. Trimming pared 6 bases from V and 1 base from J, leaving 16 bases between. The DNA for the CDR3 is TGTGCCAGCAGGCGAGAAAGGGGGATGTCCTACGAGCAGTACGTC. It codes for CASRRERGMSYEQYV.

The chain uses TRBV24-1 and TRBJ2-1, with D maybe TRBD2 (7 bases). This CDR3 is built from 17 residues. The germline V gene encodes CDR1 KGHDR and CDR2 SFDVKD. Trimming took 5 bases from V and 6 from J, leaving 22 bases between them. The CDR3 DNA follows: TGTGCCACCAGTGGAAGGGCAGGGAGGGGGGTTACCAATGAGCAGTTCTTC. This translates into CATSGRAGRGVTNEQFF.

The chain's CDR3 is CASSSYRDRYGYTF. The CDR3 DNA is TGTGCCAGCAGCTCTTACAGGGATCGGTATGGCTACACCTTC. The chain combines TRBV5-6 with TRBJ1-2, with D perhaps TRBD1 (6 bases). The V and J ends lost 3 bases and 5 bases respectively, with 14 bases between them. The CDR3 contains 14 residues. The germline V gene encodes CDR1 SGHDT and CDR2 YYEEEE.

This sequence joins TRBV27 and TRBJ1-5; D is possibly TRBD1 (6 bases). This CDR3 contains 15 residues. Germline loops: CDR1 MNHEY, CDR2 SMNVEV (reference sequence). The V gene lost 7 bases and the J gene lost 2 bases, with 15 bases spanning the gap. CDR3 region: CASKQGSRGNQPQHF. CDR3 DNA: TGTGCCAGCAAACAGGGTAGTCGTGGCAATCAGCCCCAGCATTTT.

This chain links TRBV6-5 with TRBJ2-7; perhaps TRBD1 as D (5 bases). V was pared by 6 bases and J by 4 bases, with 10 bases between. CDR1 and CDR2 from the germline V gene are MNHEY and SVGAGI. The length of the CDR3 is 12 residues. The CDR3, as DNA: TGTGCCAGCAGGGGGCTAGGGTACGAGCAGTACTTC. It specifies CASRGLGYEQYF.

The chain links TRBV27 to TRBJ1-6; D is undetermined. V dropped 4 bases and J dropped 3 bases, with 10 bases sitting between them. This CDR3 contains 15 residues. Germline V gene data show CDR1 as MNHEY and CDR2 as SMNVEV (reference sequence). CDR3 sequence (DNA): TGTGCCAGCAGTTCCGGGAGTAACTATAATTCACCCCTCCACTTT. Its translation is CASSSGSNYNSPLHF.

This chain joins TRBV3-1 (or the pseudogene TRBV3-2) and TRBJ2-7, with 9 bases that match TRBD1. From germline, CDR1 is LGHDT and CDR2 YNNKEL (reference sequence). V was clipped by 4 bases and J by 7 bases; unmatched bases: 17. This CDR3 has 17 residues. The CDR3 spells CASSRSPPGQGSVEQYV. The CDR3, as DNA: TGTGCCAGCAGCCGGTCACCCCCGGGACAGGGATCGGTTGAGCAGTACGTC.

The V gene is TRBV7-2, the J gene TRBJ2-7, with D possibly TRBD2 on 7 matching bases. Trimming took 5 bases from V and 5 from J, leaving 19 bases between them. The CDR3 loop spans 15 amino acids. CDR1 is SGHTA and CDR2 is FQGNSA in the germline V gene. The CDR3 spells CASSQGRAGFNEQYF. In DNA, the CDR3 is TGTGCCAGCAGCCAGGGGAGGGCAGGGTTCAACGAGCAGTACTTC.

This rearrangement joins TRBV28 to TRBJ1-4; 10 bases are a match to TRBD1. The CDR3 has 16 residues. The germline V gene has CDR1 MDHEN and CDR2 SYDVKM. V lost 5 bases and J lost 3; bases outside the gene matches: 6. The CDR3 DNA is TGTGCCAGCAGTCCTACCGGGACAGGGGCTAATGAAAAACTGTTTTTT. Protein product: CASSPTGTGANEKLFF.

The DNA of the CDR3 is TGTGCCAGCAGTGAGGGGACAGGAGGCACAGATACGCAGTATTTT. Residues: CASSEGTGGTDTQYF. The chain joins TRBV6-4 to TRBJ2-3, with 8 bases that match TRBD1. V trimming: 3 bases; J trimming: 1 base; junction bases outside the gene matches: 3. CDR1 MRHNA and CDR2 SNTAGT come from the germline V gene. CDR3 length: 15 residues.

This chain connects TRBV9 to TRBJ1-1; D gene ambiguous. Germline values: CDR1 SGDLS, CDR2 YYNGEE. V was cut by 0 bases and J by 5 bases, with 17 bases left in between. The CDR3 totals 16 residues. The CDR3 DNA reads TGTGCCAGCAGCGTAGGAGGAGGGTACGGAATTACTGAAGCTTTCTTT. This encodes CASSVGGGYGITEAFF.

This chain uses TRBV7-2 with TRBJ1-2, with 8 bases matching TRBD1. Germline V gene lookup returns CDR1 SGHTA and CDR2 FQGNSA. V lost 6 bases to trimming and J lost 8 bases; unmatched junction nucleotides: 8. This CDR3 is built from 13 residues. CDR3 bases: TGTGCCAGCAGTCCCCTGGACAGGGACGGCTACACCTTC. Protein sequence: CASSPLDRDGYTF.

This sequence joins TRBV28 and TRBJ2-7; TRBD2 aligns across 7 bases. There are 14 residues in the CDR3. Losses at the gene ends were 6 bases for V and 7 bases for J; bases not matched to a gene: 12. Per germline, CDR1 MDHEN and CDR2 SYDVKM. CDR3 sequence (DNA): TGTGCCAGCAGCGATCGGACCGGGCGGGGGGAGCAGTACTTC. Its protein is CASSDRTGRGEQYF.